The sequence of this T cell receptor beta chain was determined in a study of T cells in Graves' hyperthyroidism and ophthalmopathy. Whole-study context: Peripheral blood samples were taken at initial diagnosis, prior to any treatment. The study's findings and limits: Ophthalmopathy got predicted by the model a median about 6.7 months before its onset. Separating ophthalmopathy from stable hyperthyroidism was achieved by a 13 V-J model. Most thyroid-expanded clonotypes above 0.001 were also found in blood.

For this clonotype: The antigen is not known.

V shed 9 bases and J shed 6 bases, with 15 bases lying between them. The CDR3 is 13 residues long. RNA transcripts gave rise to amplified TCR beta CDR3 regions. During a first-round RT-PCR of the TCR CDR3, the HTBI primer set was used. TCRdb re-called the multiplex PCR reads with MiXCR, one entry per CDR3 protein. The sample yields hundreds of thousands of distinct CDR3 sequences, approximately 14% seen once. The TCR sequence derives from a woman under 30 with Graves' hyperthyroidism. Sequences were obtained from blood. The V and J genes are TRBV12-3 or TRBV12-4 and TRBJ2-1, with no clear D. The CDR3 DNA follows: TGTGCCAGTTCCCCCGTCCACGGCAATGAGCAGTTCTTC. Protein sequence: CASSPVHGNEQFF.